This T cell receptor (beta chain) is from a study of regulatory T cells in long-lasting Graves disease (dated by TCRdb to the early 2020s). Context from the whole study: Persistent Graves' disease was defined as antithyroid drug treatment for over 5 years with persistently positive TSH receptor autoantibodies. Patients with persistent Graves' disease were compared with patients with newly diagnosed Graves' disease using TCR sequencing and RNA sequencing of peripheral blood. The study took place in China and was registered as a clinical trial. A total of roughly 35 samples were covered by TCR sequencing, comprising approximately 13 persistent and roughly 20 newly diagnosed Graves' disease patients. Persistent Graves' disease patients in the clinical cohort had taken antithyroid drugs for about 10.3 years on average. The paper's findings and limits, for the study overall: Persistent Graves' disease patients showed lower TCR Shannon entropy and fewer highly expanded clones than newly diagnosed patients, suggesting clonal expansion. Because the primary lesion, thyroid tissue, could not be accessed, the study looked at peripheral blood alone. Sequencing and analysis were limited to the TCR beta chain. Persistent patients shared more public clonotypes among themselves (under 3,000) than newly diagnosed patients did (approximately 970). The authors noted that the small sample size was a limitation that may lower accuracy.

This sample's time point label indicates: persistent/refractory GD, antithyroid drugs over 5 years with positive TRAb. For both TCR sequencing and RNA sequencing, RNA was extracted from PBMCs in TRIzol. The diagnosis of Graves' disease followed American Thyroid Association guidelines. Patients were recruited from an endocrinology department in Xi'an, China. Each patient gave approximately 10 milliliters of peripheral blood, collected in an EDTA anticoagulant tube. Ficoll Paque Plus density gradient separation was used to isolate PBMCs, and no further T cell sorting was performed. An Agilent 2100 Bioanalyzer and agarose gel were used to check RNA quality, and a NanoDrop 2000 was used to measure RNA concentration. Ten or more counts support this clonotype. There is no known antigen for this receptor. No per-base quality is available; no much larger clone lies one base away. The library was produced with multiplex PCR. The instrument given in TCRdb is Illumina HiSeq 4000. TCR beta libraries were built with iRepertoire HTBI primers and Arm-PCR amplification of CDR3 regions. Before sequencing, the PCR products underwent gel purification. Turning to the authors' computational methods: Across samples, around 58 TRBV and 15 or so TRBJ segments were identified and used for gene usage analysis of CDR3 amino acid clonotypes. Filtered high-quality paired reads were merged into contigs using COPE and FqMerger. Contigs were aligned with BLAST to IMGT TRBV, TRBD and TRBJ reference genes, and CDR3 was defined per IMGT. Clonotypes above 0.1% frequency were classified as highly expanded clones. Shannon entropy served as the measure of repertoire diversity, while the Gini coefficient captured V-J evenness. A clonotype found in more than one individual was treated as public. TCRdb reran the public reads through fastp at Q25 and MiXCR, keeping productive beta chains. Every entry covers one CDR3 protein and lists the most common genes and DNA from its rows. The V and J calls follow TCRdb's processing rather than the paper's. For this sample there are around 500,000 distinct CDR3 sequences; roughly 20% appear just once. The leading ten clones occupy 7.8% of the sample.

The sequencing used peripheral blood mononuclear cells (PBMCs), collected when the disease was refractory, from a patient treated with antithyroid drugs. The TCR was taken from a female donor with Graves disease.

The DNA sequence is as follows: TGTGCCAGCAGGCCGGGACGGGGGATCTGGACTGAAGCTTTCTTT. This codes for CASRPGRGIWTEAFF. The sequence joins TRBV6-2 or TRBV6-3 to TRBJ1-1, with a weak D call of TRBD1 (5 bases match). The CDR3, from cysteine to phenylalanine, totals 15 residues. Just CDR3 DNA is preserved here, 45 bases in frame from base 1. V is cut by 6 bases and J by 5 bases, and the space between the germline ends is 19 bases. CDR1 MNHEY and CDR2 SVGEGT were looked up in the germline V gene.